The sequence of this T cell receptor (beta chain) was determined in a study of blood T cell repertoires in COVID-19. For the study at large: Whether acute or convalescent, the COVID-19 samples came from the United States, Italy and Spain. T cells, B-cell-depleted T cells, or PBMCs provided the cDNA or gDNA that served as material.

CDR1 and CDR2 from the germline V gene are SNHLY and FYNNEI. Trimming removed 3 bases from V and 13 bases from J; junction bases left unmatched: 10. CDR3 length: 15 residues. Per the authors' pipeline: Using reference gene primer amplification, nucleated cell counts were estimated. Libraries were prepared by immunoSEQ multiplex PCR; TCRdb keeps only in-frame clonotypes and omits some of them. The V and J calls and the clone size are those of that table, but D and trimming were determined from the DNA. The table lists 35,000 to 50,000 clones, roughly 90% of them singletons. The rearrangement uses TRBV2 and TRBJ2-1; TRBD2 matches at 12 bases. The sequence came from a man aged 55 to 70 with active COVID-19. Sequenced input: peripheral blood. For the CDR3, the DNA is TGTGCCAGCAGTGAGGCTAGCGGGGGGGCCGGTCGACAGTTCTTC. Protein: CASSEASGGAGRQFF.